Following are 11 T cell receptor beta chains from one sample sequenced in a study of T and B cells in COVID-19 patients. Each TRB amplification used about 250-550 ng of genomic DNA from blood. BIOMED2 TRB-A/B primer pools were used in multiplex TRB PCR. Via MiXCR, TCRdb re-called the multiplex PCR reads, giving one row per CDR3 protein. The sample contains a few thousand distinct CDR3 sequences, approximately 26% of which appear only once. The sample was blood. These receptors were taken from a human donor with active COVID-19.

V is TRBV25-1 and J is TRBJ2-1; the D is unclear. The length of the CDR3 is 12 residues. CDR1 is MGHDK and CDR2 is SYGVNS in the germline V gene. V was cut by 3 bases and J by 8 bases, with 8 bases left in between. The CDR3 nucleotides are TGTGCCAGCAGTGAGCAACTCCATGAGCAGTTCTTC. It is translated as CASSEQLHEQFF. The variable domain in full, with the rest retrieved from reference TRBV25-1 and TRBJ2-1, is EADIYQTPRYLVIGTGKKITLECSQTMGHDKMYWYQQDPGMELHLIHYSYGVNSTEKGDLSSESTVSRIRTEHFPLTLESARPSHTSQYLCASSEQLHEQFFGPGTRLTVL.

The chain joins TRBV20-1 to TRBJ2-1, with 10 bases lining up with TRBD2. The ends lost 6 bases at V and 3 bases at J; junction bases unmatched: 8. The CDR3 spans 15 residues. Germline CDR1 and CDR2: DFQATT and SNEGSKA (reference sequence). Here the CDR3 reads CSATDSGGRYNEQFF. DNA of the CDR3: TGCAGTGCGACAGATAGCGGGGGGCGCTACAATGAGCAGTTCTTC.

This clonotype came up many times. The V call is TRBV27, the J call TRBJ2-1; 12 nucleotides match TRBD2. The V gene's germline CDR1 is MNHEY and CDR2 SMNVEV (reference sequence). With 2 bases clipped from V and 0 bases from J, the junction kept 8 bases outside the gene matches. CDR3 length equals 19 residues. The CDR3 spells CASSLGTSGFSSSYNEQFF. The CDR3 nucleotides are TGTGCCAGCAGTTTAGGGACTAGCGGGTTTTCGAGCTCCTACAATGAGCAGTTCTTC.

This clonotype was observed at least ten times. This chain uses TRBV12-3 or TRBV12-4 with TRBJ2-1, with 13 bases aligning to TRBD2. With 2 bases clipped from V and 9 bases from J, the junction kept 10 bases outside the gene matches. The length of the CDR3 is 17 residues. CDR3 bases: TGTGCCAGCAGTTTAAGGGGAACTAGCGGGAGGGCGATTGAGCAGTTCTTC. It codes for CASSLRGTSGRAIEQFF.

The table lists this clonotype with a few counts. The V call is TRBV7-9, the J call TRBJ2-1; no reliable D call. V gave up 3 bases and J gave up 2 bases, with 8 bases separating them. This CDR3 is 14 amino acids long. The germline V gene encodes CDR1 SEHNR and CDR2 FQNEAQ (reference sequence). The CDR3 DNA reads as TGTGCCAGCAGCTTGATTCCCCCCTACAATGAGCAGTTCTTC. Encoded protein: CASSLIPPYNEQFF.

This clonotype showed up just a few times. This chain uses TRBV12-3 or TRBV12-4 with TRBJ1-2, with a weak D call TRBD1 (5 bases). The CDR3 has 14 amino acids. With 1 base removed from V and 8 bases from J, the gap between germline ends came to 14 bases. The CDR3 loop is CASSLEPGVSGYTF. CDR3 DNA: TGTGCCAGCAGTTTAGAACCGGGGGTTAGCGGCTACACCTTC.

This chain joins TRBV19 and TRBJ2-6; 10 positions agree with TRBD1. This CDR3 has 18 residues. The V gene end was trimmed by 3 bases and the J gene end by 4 bases; junction bases not matched to a gene: 9. Per germline, CDR1 LNHDA and CDR2 SQIVND (reference sequence). In DNA form, the CDR3 reads TGTGCCAGTAGTATCATGGGGACAGGGGTTAGCGGGGCCAACGTCCTGACTTTC. Amino acid sequence: CASSIMGTGVSGANVLTF.

By its share, this clonotype is large. The chain combines TRBV29-1 with TRBJ2-7, with TRBD1 matching over 9 bases. The CDR3 has 13 residues. V trimming: 6 bases; J trimming: 0 bases; junction bases outside the gene matches: 3. Germline V CDR1 and CDR2: SQVTM, ANQGSEA. CDR3 bases: TGCAGCGTAGGGACAGGGAGCTCCTACGAGCAGTACTTC. Protein sequence: CSVGTGSSYEQYF.

This clonotype is medium-sized by share. The chain joins TRBV5-5 to TRBJ2-7, with 7 bases fitting TRBD2. Germline V gives CDR1 SGHKS, CDR2 YYEKEE (reference sequence). CDR3 length: 15 amino acids. Trimming took 4 bases from V and 4 from J; bases not matched to a gene: 11. The CDR3 sequence: CASSPTSAGGYEQYF. CDR3 DNA: TGTGCCAGCAGCCCTACTAGCGCGGGTGGGTACGAGCAGTACTTC.

By share of the sample, this clonotype is large. The rearrangement uses TRBV29-1 and TRBJ2-5, with D unresolved. V shed 1 base and J shed 9 bases, with 12 bases lying between them. Looked up from germline, CDR1 is SQVTM and CDR2 is ANQGSEA. The CDR3 covers 12 residues. CDR3 nucleotide sequence: TGCAGCGTTGAAGCGGTCGCGACCCCCCAGTACTTC. It encodes CSVEAVATPQYF.

This clonotype was detected ten times or more. The V call is TRBV27, the J call TRBJ1-5; possibly TRBD1 for D (6 bases). V was cut by 5 bases and J by 1 base, with 15 bases left in between. The germline V gene encodes CDR1 MNHEY and CDR2 SMNVEV (reference sequence). The CDR3 spans 16 residues. CDR3 in DNA: TGTGCCAGCAGTCCGCGGACAGCGCAAAGCAATCAGCCCCAGCATTTT. Protein product: CASSPRTAQSNQPQHF.